These 10 T cell receptor beta chains share one sample of origin, sequenced in a study of spatial heterogeneity in lung cancer (dated by TCRdb to about 2019). The library was produced with 5' RACE. Reads for this sample came from a NextSeq 500. TCRdb handled the public reads itself, with Q25 trimming in fastp and clone calling in MiXCR, and kept productive beta chains. Rows merge per CDR3 protein into single entries with the most common DNA and genes. This sample gives around 98,000 distinct CDR3 sequences in total; approximately 19% of them show up just once. 21% of the sample is in the top ten clones. The sample's time point label, in plain terms: blood at routine non-recurrence follow-up after resection. This specimen consisted of PBMCs, obtained at follow-up. The source of these receptors is a male donor with early-stage non-small cell lung cancer.

The V call is TRBV10-2, the J call TRBJ2-1; D uncertain. The CDR3 runs 11 residues. Germline CDR1 WSHSY, CDR2 SAAADI. V lost 9 bases and J lost 2, with 5 bases in between. CDR3 residues: CASAPYNEQFF. The CDR3 nucleotides are TGCGCCAGTGCCCCCTACAATGAGCAGTTCTTC.

This clonotype has ten or more counts. V is TRBV24-1 and J is TRBJ2-3, with D tentatively TRBD1 or TRBD2 (6 bases each). The germline V gene encodes CDR1 KGHDR and CDR2 SFDVKD. The CDR3 runs to 15 residues. The ends were cut back, 4 bases at V and 8 bases at J, with 18 bases in the middle. CDR3 residues: CATSENRGSGRTQYF. The CDR3 DNA sequence: TGTGCCACCAGTGAAAATAGGGGGAGCGGGCGTACGCAGTATTTT.

The CDR3 nucleotides are TGTGCCAGCAGCTCAGCGGAGCGGGCGAGCTCCTACAATGAGCAGTTCTTC. This gives the protein CASSSAERASSYNEQFF. This chain joins TRBV5-5 and TRBJ2-1, with D possibly matching TRBD2 (6 bases). The CDR3 totals 17 residues. CDR1 SGHKS and CDR2 YYEKEE come from the germline V gene (reference sequence). V lost 3 bases and J 0 bases, leaving 16 bases between the germline ends.

The chain has TRBV18 and TRBJ2-5; 10 bases align to TRBD1. Germline V gives CDR1 KGHSH, CDR2 LQKENI. The CDR3 has 15 residues. Losses at the gene ends were 3 bases for V and 5 bases for J; bases not matched to a gene: 6. The CDR3 nucleotides read TGTGCCAGCTCACCGGGACAGGGGCTCAGGGAGACCCAGTACTTC. Translating it yields CASSPGQGLRETQYF.

This chain uses TRBV4-1 with TRBJ2-3; 10 nucleotides match TRBD2. V lost 1 base and J lost 0; bases outside the gene matches: 7. Germline CDR1 is MGHRA and CDR2 is YSYEKL. CDR3 size: 18 residues. CDR3 in amino acids: CASSQGGLAGDSTDTQYF. The CDR3 nucleotides are TGCGCCAGCAGCCAAGGGGGTCTAGCGGGGGATAGCACAGATACGCAGTATTTT.

In its sample, this clonotype was seen many times. The V and J genes are TRBV7-3 and TRBJ2-1; D possibly corresponds to TRBD2 (6 bases). The CDR3 sequence is 14 residues long. CDR1 is SGHTA and CDR2 is FQGTGA in the germline V gene. With 0 bases removed from V and 7 bases from J, the gap between germline ends came to 10 bases. The CDR3 DNA follows: TGTGCCAGCAGCTTAACTAGCGGTCGGAATGAGCAGTTCTTC. Its translation is CASSLTSGRNEQFF.

Written as DNA, the CDR3 is TGTGCCAGCTCACCACCGGACAGGGGTAGTGGTTCACCCCTCCACTTT. Translating gives CASSPPDRGSGSPLHF. The rearrangement links TRBV18 to TRBJ1-6, with 9 bases matching TRBD1. The CDR3 covers 16 residues. Germline CDR1 KGHSH, CDR2 LQKENI. Unmatched junction bases numbered 6, after V lost 0 bases and J lost 9 bases.

This clonotype appeared a few times. The rearrangement links TRBV6-5 to TRBJ2-7; TRBD2 matches 9 bases. The CDR3 runs 17 residues. Germline lookup yields CDR1 MNHEY and CDR2 SVGAGI. The V gene end was trimmed by 0 bases and the J gene end by 1 base; junction bases not matched to a gene: 7. The DNA for the CDR3 is TGTGCCAGCAGTTACTCGAGGAATCTAGCGGGATCCTACGAGCAGTACTTC. Protein: CASSYSRNLAGSYEQYF.

The chain employs TRBV20-1 and TRBJ1-1; 8 nucleotides line up with TRBD1. The CDR3 sequence is 12 residues long. Germline V CDR1 and CDR2: DFQATT, SNEGSKA (reference sequence). The CDR3 is CSAGTGQTEAFF. CDR3 DNA sequence: TGCAGCGCCGGGACAGGTCAGACTGAAGCTTTCTTT.

The chain recombines TRBV12-3 or TRBV12-4 with TRBJ2-3; D remains unclear. Trimming cost V 6 bases and J 1 base, with 14 bases left between them. The length of the CDR3 is 15 residues. The CDR3 nucleotides are TGTGCCAGCAGACCTGACACGCCACGCACAGATACGCAGTATTTT. Amino acid sequence: CASRPDTPRTDTQYF.